Below, 23 T cell receptor beta chains from the same sample are listed, as sequenced in a study of T-cell memory formation after mild COVID-19. TCRdb itself ran the 5' RACE reads through MiXCR, one entry per CDR3 protein. The sample shows about 390,000 distinct CDR3 sequences, more than 20% of them seen only once. Sequences were obtained from PBMCs or a T cell subset sorted from them (not recorded which). These receptors all come from an adult woman who had mild COVID-19 (a few samples of this study predate the infection). Cell type and time point are not known.

The sample holds a few counts of this clonotype. The CDR3, as DNA: TGCAGTGCCAAGACCGTGGCGGGGCGCGGATACTCACCCCTCCACTTT. Translating it yields CSAKTVAGRGYSPLHF. The chain combines TRBV20-1 with TRBJ1-6, with D possibly being TRBD1 (5 bases). V was clipped by 6 bases and J by 10 bases, with 25 bases between them. CDR3 size: 16 residues. Germline lookup yields CDR1 DFQATT and CDR2 SNEGSKA (reference sequence).

This clonotype was counted ten times or more. The chain combines TRBV30 with TRBJ1-5; the D is unclear. Trimming cost V 1 base and J 4 bases, with 8 bases left between them. This CDR3 spans 13 amino acids. CDR1 and CDR2 from the germline V gene are GTSNPN and SVGIG (reference sequence). This CDR3 is CAWSAKGNQPQHF. As DNA, the CDR3 is TGTGCCTGGAGTGCGAAAGGGAATCAGCCCCAGCATTTT.

This clonotype has only a few counts. J is TRBJ1-2 and V is TRBV10-3, with TRBD1 identical over 9 bases. CDR3 length: 14 residues. From germline, CDR1 is ENHRY and CDR2 SYGVKD. The V and J ends lost 5 bases and 8 bases, in that order; junction bases with no gene match: 9. This chain's CDR3 is CAISLRTGEDGYTF. The CDR3, as DNA: TGTGCCATCAGTTTAAGGACAGGGGAGGACGGCTACACCTTC.

The J gene is TRBJ2-1, the V gene TRBV5-1, with 7 bases that match TRBD1. Germline lookup yields CDR1 SGHRS and CDR2 YFSETQ. With V trimmed by 4 bases and J by 6 bases, 10 bases remained unmatched. The CDR3 runs to 15 residues. The CDR3 DNA follows: TGCGCCAGCAGCCCTACATTGACAGGGAGCAATGAGCAGTTCTTC. Its protein is CASSPTLTGSNEQFF.

The rearrangement links TRBV18 to TRBJ2-1; 9 nucleotides align to TRBD1. CDR3 length: 14 amino acids. The germline V gene has CDR1 KGHSH and CDR2 LQKENI. Losses at the gene ends were 1 base for V and 6 bases for J; bases not matched to a gene: 1. In DNA form, the CDR3 reads TGTGCCAGCTCACCACGACAGGGGGTCAATGAGCAGTTCTTC. Translated: CASSPRQGVNEQFF.

This clonotype was counted only a few times. This chain uses TRBV10-3 with TRBJ2-7, with TRBD2 as a possible D gene (5 bases). The CDR3 length is 12 residues. Trimming removed 3 bases from V and 6 bases from J, with 9 bases in between. Germline V gene sequence: CDR1 ENHRY, CDR2 SYGVKD. The CDR3 spells CAISEHRGEQYF. For the CDR3, the DNA is TGTGCCATCAGTGAACACCGGGGCGAGCAGTACTTC.

This clonotype was detected only a few times. The genes are TRBV5-1 and TRBJ2-1, with D possibly matching TRBD2 (5 bases). Trimming took off 0 bases at V and 5 bases at J, with 12 bases between the two ends. CDR1 and CDR2 from the germline V gene are SGHRS and YFSETQ. The CDR3 runs to 15 residues. CDR3 DNA: TGCGCCAGCAGCTTGGTGTCCCGGGGAGACAATGAGCAGTTCTTC. This gives the protein CASSLVSRGDNEQFF.

The chain carries TRBV25-1 and TRBJ1-1; possibly TRBD1 for D (5 bases). The germline CDR1 and CDR2 sequences are MGHDK and SYGVNS. Deletions cut 8 bases from V and 1 base from J, with 11 bases between. The CDR3 loop spans 13 amino acids. Here the CDR3 reads CASYEGPNTEAFF. CDR3 coding DNA: TGTGCCAGCTATGAGGGACCGAACACTGAAGCTTTCTTT.

In its sample, this clonotype was seen a few times. The V call is TRBV24-1, the J call TRBJ2-2; 8 bases line up with TRBD1. CDR1 and CDR2 (germline): KGHDR, SFDVKD. This CDR3 spans 14 amino acids. With V trimmed by 5 bases and J by 2 bases, 0 bases remained unmatched. CDR3 in amino acids: CATSAGGNTGELFF. The DNA of the CDR3 is TGTGCCACCAGTGCAGGGGGCAACACCGGGGAGCTGTTTTTT.

This clonotype has just a few counts. The chain recombines TRBV4-2 with TRBJ2-2; D is undetermined. The CDR3 runs 15 residues. Germline CDR1 and CDR2: LGHNA and YNFKEQ. Deletions cut 0 bases from V and 0 bases from J, with 5 bases between. This CDR3 reads CASSQDPTNTGELFF. The CDR3 nucleotides are TGTGCCAGCAGCCAAGATCCTACGAACACCGGGGAGCTGTTTTTT.

A few counts support this clonotype. The chain combines TRBV18 with TRBJ2-1; 8 bases line up with TRBD1. The length of the CDR3 is 16 residues. The J segment lost 8 bases and the V segment lost 3 bases, leaving 12 bases of the junction unmatched. Germline loops: CDR1 KGHSH, CDR2 LQKENI. CDR3 bases: TGTGCCAGCTCACCTGAACAGGGGGGCACCGGGCATGAGCAGTTCTTC. This translates into CASSPEQGGTGHEQFF.

In its sample, this clonotype was seen many times. For the CDR3, the DNA is TGCAGTGCTAGAGATAACCGGACACCCGTTCGGACCCAGTACTTC. It encodes CSARDNRTPVRTQYF. V is TRBV20-1 and J is TRBJ2-5, with D perhaps matching TRBD1 (5 bases). The V end was cut by 0 bases, the J end by 7 bases, with 18 bases between. Germline CDR1 and CDR2: DFQATT and SNEGSKA (reference sequence). CDR3 length: 15 amino acids.

This clonotype showed up just a few times. This sequence joins TRBV7-2 and TRBJ2-1, with D possibly being TRBD2 (5 bases). The germline V gene encodes CDR1 SGHTA and CDR2 FQGNSA. The CDR3 runs to 13 residues. Trimming took off 3 bases at V and 10 bases at J, with 13 bases between the two ends. The CDR3: CASSLDSFGEQFF. The DNA for the CDR3 is TGTGCCAGCAGCTTGGACTCGTTTGGAGAGCAGTTCTTC.

The chain has TRBV7-3 and TRBJ2-5; 7 bases line up with TRBD1. The CDR3 runs 15 residues. Trimming cost V 5 bases and J 5 bases; bases outside gene matches: 11. Germline V CDR1 and CDR2: SGHTA, FQGTGA. In nucleotides, the CDR3 is TGTGCCAGCAGCCTAGTAGGGGGCGCGAGGGAGACCCAGTACTTC. Translating gives CASSLVGGARETQYF.

This clonotype appeared a few times. The V and J genes are TRBV4-1 and TRBJ1-6; D gene uncertain. Per the germline V gene, CDR1 is MGHRA and CDR2 is YSYEKL. The length of the CDR3 is 14 residues. V gave up 0 bases and J gave up 14 bases, with 14 bases separating them. CDR3 DNA sequence: TGCGCCAGCAGCCAAGAGAGTGGGGTAGTAACCCTCCACTTT. It is translated as CASSQESGVVTLHF.

This chain joins TRBV5-1 and TRBJ1-2, with 10 nucleotides matching TRBD1. Unmatched junction bases numbered 10, after V lost 0 bases and J lost 5 bases. Germline V lookup: CDR1 SGHRS, CDR2 YFSETQ. CDR3 length equals 17 residues. CDR3 in DNA: TGCGCCAGCAGCTTGGCAGAGGGGACAGGGGCGATATATGGCTACACCTTC. The encoded protein is CASSLAEGTGAIYGYTF.

The genes are TRBV12-3 or TRBV12-4 and TRBJ2-7; 10 bases are a match to TRBD2. The CDR3 is 15 amino acids. The V and J ends lost 5 bases and 5 bases, in that order; junction bases with no gene match: 9. The CDR3 DNA reads as TGTGCCAGCAGTCAAGTTAGCGGGGGGCCCGACGAGCAGTACTTC. Protein product: CASSQVSGGPDEQYF.

V usage is TRBV7-3 and J usage is TRBJ1-1; maybe TRBD1 (6 bases). Trimming took 5 bases from V and 4 from J, leaving 14 bases between them. The CDR3 is made up of 14 amino acids. Per the germline V gene, CDR1 is SGHTA and CDR2 is FQGTGA. CDR3 nucleotides: TGTGCCAGCAGCGTACAGGGAGGTGGCACTGAAGCTTTCTTT. Translated, it gives CASSVQGGGTEAFF. Using reference TRBV7-3 and TRBJ1-1 for the parts outside the CDR3, the full variable domain is GAGVSQTPSNKVTEKGKYVELRCDPISGHTALYWYRQSLGQGPEFLIYFQGTGAADDSGLPNDRFFAVRPEGSVSTLKIQRTERGDSAVYLCASSVQGGGTEAFFGQGTRLTVV.

The V call is TRBV20-1, the J call TRBJ2-1, with 9 bases lining up with TRBD2. Germline CDR1 is DFQATT and CDR2 is SNEGSKA (reference sequence). Trimming at V came to 0 bases and at J to 0 bases, leaving 12 bases not matched to a gene. This CDR3 has 19 amino acids. CDR3 in amino acids: CSARDRLAGLKSSYNEQFF. CDR3 DNA: TGCAGTGCTAGAGATAGGCTAGCGGGACTCAAGAGCTCCTACAATGAGCAGTTCTTC.

This clonotype was detected many times. This chain joins TRBV7-9 and TRBJ2-5; possibly TRBD1 or TRBD2 for D (5 bases each). Trimming took off 2 bases at V and 4 bases at J, with 11 bases between the two ends. The germline CDR1 and CDR2 sequences are SEHNR and FQNEAQ (reference sequence). The CDR3 is made up of 14 amino acids. The CDR3 region is CASSLSGTIETQYF. The CDR3 region has the DNA TGTGCCAGCAGCTTATCGGGGACGATAGAGACCCAGTACTTC.

This clonotype came up a few times. The chain links TRBV10-3 to TRBJ1-3; no definite D call. Looked up from germline, CDR1 is ENHRY and CDR2 is SYGVKD. The CDR3 covers 13 residues. Deletions cut 5 bases from V and 4 bases from J, with 9 bases between. CDR3 sequence (DNA): TGTGCCATCAGTCCTACACAGGGAAACACCATATATTTT. This gives the protein CAISPTQGNTIYF.

The sample holds a few counts of this clonotype. The chain joins TRBV5-1 to TRBJ2-5; TRBD1 aligns across 8 bases. The CDR3 consists of 15 residues. From germline, CDR1 is SGHRS and CDR2 YFSETQ. V gave up 4 bases and J gave up 5 bases; unmatched junction bases: 10. CDR3 in DNA: TGCGCCAGCAGCCCCCAGGGGGCGGCGAAGGAGACCCAGTACTTC. It encodes CASSPQGAAKETQYF.

This clonotype was observed a handful of times. The CDR3 DNA reads TGCAGTGCTAGGAGACTAGCGGGAGAGACCCAGTACTTC. This translates into CSARRLAGETQYF. The chain carries TRBV20-1 and TRBJ2-5, with 10 positions matching TRBD2. The CDR3 is 13 amino acids. The germline gives CDR1 DFQATT, CDR2 SNEGSKA (reference sequence). V gave up 3 bases and J gave up 4 bases; unmatched junction bases: 2.